Below are 7 T cell receptor beta chains sequenced from a single sample in a study of blood T cell repertoires in COVID-19. Here immunoSEQ multiplex PCR was the method, and the copy in TCRdb shows in-frame clones only, minus some. The repertoire has approximately 450,000 clones, 75% to 90% of them found once; the top ten carry 4.3%. Sequences were obtained from peripheral blood. Source of these receptors: a woman in her twenties or thirties with acute or convalescent COVID-19.

This CDR3 is CASSPSGEYEQYF. The CDR3 bases are TGTGCCAGCAGTCCTAGCGGGGAATACGAGCAGTACTTC. This chain links TRBV12-3 or TRBV12-4 with TRBJ2-7, with 9 bases that match TRBD2. This CDR3 is 13 amino acids long. With 5 bases clipped from V and 4 bases from J, the junction kept 3 bases outside the gene matches.

This clone came up once. The chain is built from TRBV24-1 and TRBJ2-1; D not resolved. The germline V and J ends were trimmed by 0 bases and 10 bases, with 3 bases remaining between them. The CDR3 has 11 amino acids. The germline V gene encodes CDR1 KGHDR and CDR2 SFDVKD. The chain's CDR3 is CATSDLREQFF. As DNA, the CDR3 is TGTGCCACCAGTGATTTGCGGGAGCAGTTCTTC.

This clone has only one observation. The chain uses TRBV15 and TRBJ1-5; D gene unclear. Germline V lookup: CDR1 LNHNV, CDR2 YYDKDF (reference sequence). Between the trimmed V and J ends, which lost 1 base and 7 bases, there was a span of 8 bases. The CDR3 runs to 13 residues. The CDR3 sequence: CATSRAQAQPQHF. In DNA, the CDR3 is TGTGCCACCAGCAGAGCCCAGGCACAGCCCCAGCATTTT.

In regard to this clone: A read error may account for a junction end that differs from germline. The chain is built from TRBV11-2 and TRBJ2-7; TRBD1 matches 7 bases. Germline V lookup: CDR1 SGHAT, CDR2 FQNNGV. This CDR3 has 17 amino acids. The CDR3 DNA follows: TGTGCCAGCAGCCTAGAAACAACAAGACAGGGAAACTACGAGCAGTACTTC. This sequence encodes CASSLETTRQGNYEQYF.

This clone was observed a few times. The gene calls are TRBV24-1 and TRBJ1-4, with TRBD1 identical over 9 bases. This CDR3 is 16 amino acids long. Trimming removed 4 bases from V and 7 bases from J; junction bases left unmatched: 9. CDR1 is KGHDR, CDR2 SFDVKD, per germline. The CDR3 DNA is TGTGCCACCAGTGAACTATTAGGGACAGGGACTGAAAAACTGTTTTTT. Translation: CATSELLGTGTEKLFF.

The chain carries TRBV7-9 and TRBJ2-7, with TRBD1 matching over 8 bases. Germline loops: CDR1 SEHNR, CDR2 FQNEAQ (reference sequence). The V and J ends lost 4 bases and 3 bases, in that order; junction bases with no gene match: 14. The CDR3 contains 17 residues. This CDR3 reads CASSSTRDRSAGYEQYF. The CDR3 DNA reads TGTGCCAGCAGCTCCACCCGGGACAGGTCTGCGGGCTACGAGCAGTACTTC.

In regard to this clone: This specimen includes other DNA sequences encoding the same CDR3. J is TRBJ2-6 and V is TRBV7-2; a possible D gene is TRBD1 (6 bases). The germline V gene encodes CDR1 SGHTA and CDR2 FQGNSA. Trimming took 0 bases from V and 0 from J, leaving 12 bases between them. The CDR3 totals 18 residues. CDR3 sequence (DNA): TGTGCCAGCAGCTTAGCCGTCAGGGGAAGCTCTGGGGCCAACGTCCTGACTTTC. The encoded protein is CASSLAVRGSSGANVLTF.